The clone carrying this T cell receptor (beta chain) was counted once. The V gene's germline CDR1 is MNHEY and CDR2 SVGAGI. The CDR3 totals 13 residues. Unmatched junction bases numbered 2, after V lost 4 bases and J lost 3 bases. The data were obtained in a study of regulatory T cells in long-lasting Graves disease. About the study: Prior antithyroid drug treatment in newly diagnosed Graves' patients lasted under 3 months.

Time point described: newly diagnosed GD, antithyroid drugs for less than 3 months. Extracted PBMC RNA gave rise to the TCR library. Building the TCR beta libraries relied on iRepertoire HTBI primers, and CDR3 regions underwent Arm-PCR. TCRdb itself ran the multiplex PCR reads through MiXCR, one entry per CDR3 protein. The sample has approximately 300,000 distinct CDR3 sequences; over 15% are singletons. The rearrangement uses TRBV6-5 and TRBJ1-1; TRBD1 agrees at 7 bases. The specimen was peripheral blood mononuclear cells (PBMCs), collected at new diagnosis, from a patient treated with antithyroid drugs. The receptor was derived from a female donor with Graves disease. CDR3 DNA: TGTGCCAGCAGTTCAGGGGGGGACACTGAAGCTTTCTTT. It is translated as CASSSGGDTEAFF.